This T cell receptor beta chain was obtained from a study of CD8+ T cells in alopecia areata. Study-level points and caveats: In lesional scalp, particularly from alopecia totalis/universalis, clonality was higher than in normal scalp.

Sample treatment: oral pan-JAK inhibitor, 5-10 mg twice daily. This clone showed up just once. The antigen is undetermined. After isolation, RNA underwent reverse transcription to generate cDNA as the sequencing template. This table comes from immunoSEQ multiplex PCR, and its TCRdb copy is limited to in-frame clones, with some not included. The data hold some 200,000 clones, with roughly three fifths observed a single time. Trimming removed 2 bases at V and 3 bases at J, with 13 bases between. This CDR3 spans 15 amino acids. CDR1 is MGHDK and CDR2 is SYGVNS in the germline V gene. V and J are TRBV25-1 and TRBJ2-5; TRBD2 is a possible D gene (6 bases). This sample comprised CD4+ T cells sorted from blood, obtained at week 4, from a patient treated with tofacitinib. The source is a human donor with alopecia areata. CDR3 bases: TGTGCCAGCAGTGAAGGGGGGTCCGTTGAAGAGACCCAGTACTTC. Translated, it gives CASSEGGSVEETQYF.